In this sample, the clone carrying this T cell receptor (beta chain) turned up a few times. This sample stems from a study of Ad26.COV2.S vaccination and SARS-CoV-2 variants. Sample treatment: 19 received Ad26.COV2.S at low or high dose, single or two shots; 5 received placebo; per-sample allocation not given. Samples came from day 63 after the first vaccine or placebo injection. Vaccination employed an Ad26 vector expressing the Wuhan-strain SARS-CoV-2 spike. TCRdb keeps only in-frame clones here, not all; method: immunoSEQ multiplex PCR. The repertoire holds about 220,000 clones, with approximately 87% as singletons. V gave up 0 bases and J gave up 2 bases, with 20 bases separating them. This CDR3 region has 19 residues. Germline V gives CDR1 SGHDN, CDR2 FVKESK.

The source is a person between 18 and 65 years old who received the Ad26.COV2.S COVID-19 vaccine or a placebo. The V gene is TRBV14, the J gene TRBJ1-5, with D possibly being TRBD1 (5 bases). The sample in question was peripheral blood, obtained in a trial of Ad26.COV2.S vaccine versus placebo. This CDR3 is CASSQEMGDQNMGNQPQHF. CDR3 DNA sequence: TGTGCCAGCAGCCAAGAGATGGGGGATCAAAACATGGGCAATCAGCCCCAGCATTTT.